A selection of T cell receptor beta chains follows, all from one sample in a study of shared clonotypes between healthy human individuals. Assay: immunoSEQ multiplex PCR; the TCRdb copy retains only in-frame clones and omits some. The sample has a few million clones; approximately 93% are singletons. The source material was naive CD4+ T cells from PBMCs. These receptors all stem from a man between 18 and 29 years old in good health. Some clones in this sample may be carry-over from other donors' samples. Each CDR3 is given with its conserved first and last residue. A D gene is named only where the DNA matches it firmly. Rows may omit the clone size; those that give it use once, few, many or a size class.

j_call | v_call | clone_size | d_call | cdr3_aa | cdr3_nt
TRBJ2-7 | TRBV4-1 | . | . | CASSLTGPLSEQYF | TGCGCCAGCAGCCTGACGGGACCACTGAGCGAGCAGTACTTC
TRBJ2-5 | TRBV6-6 | . | TRBD1 | CASSLGQPWGETQYF | TGTGCCAGCAGTTTGGGACAGCCCTGGGGGGAGACCCAGTACTTC
TRBJ2-7 | TRBV5-1 | once | . | CASSSRTLYEQYF | TGCGCCAGCAGCTCTCGGACACTATACGAGCAGTACTTC
TRBJ2-1 | TRBV5-1 | . | TRBD2 | CASSARLADAHNEQFF | TGCGCCAGCAGCGCGCGACTAGCGGATGCCCACAATGAGCAGTTCTTC
TRBJ1-1 | TRBV7-2 | few | . | CASSLFGGSGLEAFF | TGTGCCAGCAGCCTCTTCGGAGGTTCGGGCCTTGAAGCTTTCTTT
TRBJ2-7 | TRBV7-8 | . | . | CASGSPRTYEQYF | TGTGCCAGCGGGTCCCCACGAACCTACGAGCAGTACTTC
TRBJ1-5 | TRBV27 | . | TRBD1 | CASSLGQGYQPQHF | TGTGCCAGCAGTTTGGGACAGGGGTATCAGCCCCAGCATTTT
TRBJ2-1 | TRBV6-5 | . | . | CASSYLGYNEQFF | TGTGCCAGCAGTTACTTGGGATACAATGAGCAGTTCTTC
TRBJ2-7 | TRBV28 | once | TRBD1 | CASGPTGAGFGEEQYF | TGTGCCAGCGGACCAACAGGGGCGGGCTTCGGGGAGGAGCAGTACTTC
TRBJ2-3 | TRBV2 | . | TRBD1 | CASHRDRALNTQYF | TGTGCCAGCCACCGGGACAGGGCATTGAATACGCAGTATTTT
TRBJ2-1 | TRBV5-1 | . | . | CASSLESGAHEQFF | TGCGCCAGCAGCTTGGAATCGGGAGCCCATGAGCAGTTCTTC
TRBJ2-3 | TRBV6-6 | . | TRBD2 | CASSYSSGRASDTQYF | TGTGCCAGCAGTTACTCGAGCGGGAGGGCCTCAGATACGCAGTATTTT
TRBJ2-5 | TRBV10-3 | once | TRBD1 | CAISDPGQGIRETQYF | TGTGCCATCAGTGACCCGGGACAGGGGATACGAGAGACCCAGTACTTC